Below, 12 T cell receptor beta chains from the same sample are listed, as sequenced in a study of a mutant IDH1 vaccine in newly diagnosed glioma. Their target antigens are unknown. Regarding time point: week 23, last vaccination. Vaccination comprised doses that each held 300 ug of mutant IDH1 20-mer peptide, plus topical imiquimod. Generated by immunoSEQ multiplex PCR, the TCRdb table keeps only in-frame clones and is missing some. The sample consists of about 55,000 clones, 80% of them appearing once. The sample consisted of PBMCs, taken from a glioma patient whose treatment included an IDH1 peptide vaccine. The receptors derive from a man aged 35 to 55 with glioma.

This rearrangement joins TRBV2 to TRBJ1-4; no reliable D call. Germline CDR1 reads SNHLY; CDR2 reads FYNNEI. The CDR3 spans 14 residues. The V end lost 6 bases, the J end lost 1 base, and 9 bases lay between the germline ends. The CDR3 bases are TGTGCCAGCAGGCCGGGAGTAACTAATGAAAAACTGTTTTTT. Its translation: CASRPGVTNEKLFF.

This clone showed up just a few times. V usage is TRBV29-1 and J usage is TRBJ1-1; unclear D gene. Germline values: CDR1 SQVTM, CDR2 ANQGSEA. The CDR3 has 13 amino acids. V dropped 4 bases and J dropped 0 bases, with 9 bases sitting between them. The CDR3 sequence is CSVVPQMNTEAFF. The CDR3 bases are TGCAGCGTTGTCCCCCAGATGAACACTGAAGCTTTCTTT.

The rearrangement links TRBV4-1 to TRBJ1-2; D not certain. The CDR3 has 15 amino acids. The germline CDR1 and CDR2 sequences are MGHRA and YSYEKL. The ends were cut back, 0 bases at V and 4 bases at J, with 12 bases in the middle. CDR3 loop: CASSQEGRSLYGYTF. The CDR3, as DNA: TGCGCCAGCAGCCAAGAGGGCAGATCCCTCTATGGCTACACCTTC.

The rearrangement links TRBV5-4 to TRBJ1-2; D unresolved. V lost 1 base, J lost 1 base, and 14 bases lay in between. This CDR3 contains 16 residues. CDR1 is SGHNT, CDR2 YYREEE, per germline (reference sequence). DNA for the CDR3: TGTGCCAGCAGCTTGAAGGGCGGGATAAGTAACTATGGCTACACCTTC. Protein product: CASSLKGGISNYGYTF.

V usage is TRBV30 and J usage is TRBJ2-2; 9 bases match TRBD2. The CDR3 totals 15 residues. The V and J ends lost 4 bases and 6 bases, in that order; junction bases with no gene match: 9. Germline V gene data show CDR1 as GTSNPN and CDR2 as SVGIG (reference sequence). CDR3 amino acids: CAWNTGLADAGELFF. DNA for the CDR3: TGTGCCTGGAATACGGGACTAGCTGACGCCGGGGAGCTGTTTTTT. The entire variable domain, with the rest obtained from reference TRBV30 and TRBJ2-2, is as follows: SQTIHQWPATLVQPVGSPLSLECTVEGTSNPNLYWYRQAAGRGLQLLFYSVGIGQISSEVPQNLSASRPQDRQFILSSKKLLLSDSGFYLCAWNTGLADAGELFFGEGSRLTVL.

This clone was seen only once. The chain employs TRBV27 and TRBJ1-5; TRBD1 agrees at 7 bases. With 6 bases clipped from V and 0 bases from J, the junction kept 5 bases outside the gene matches. Germline loops: CDR1 MNHEY, CDR2 SMNVEV (reference sequence). The CDR3 is 15 residues long. The CDR3 loop is CASRTGTYSNQPQHF. In DNA form, the CDR3 reads TGTGCCAGCAGGACAGGGACCTATAGCAATCAGCCCCAGCATTTT.

This chain joins TRBV6-1 and TRBJ1-1; TRBD1 matches at 8 bases. CDR1 is MNHNS, CDR2 SASEGT, per germline. The J segment lost 8 bases and the V segment lost 11 bases, leaving 13 bases of the junction unmatched. The CDR3 is 13 amino acids. The CDR3 is CASQKRTGPEAFF. The CDR3 bases are TGTGCCTCACAGAAGAGGACAGGGCCCGAAGCTTTCTTT.

This sequence joins TRBV11-3 and TRBJ2-3; tentative D call: TRBD2 (6 bases). Germline V gene lookup returns CDR1 SGHNT and CDR2 YENEEA. CDR3 length equals 13 residues. V lost 1 base, J lost 6 bases, and 8 bases lay in between. CDR3 bases: TGTGCCAGCAGCTTAGTGGGGAGGGATACGCAGTATTTT. Residues: CASSLVGRDTQYF.

This clone was observed a few times. The V call is TRBV7-8, the J call TRBJ1-1; tentatively, D is TRBD1 (6 bases). Germline assignment: CDR1 SGHVS and CDR2 FQNEAQ. This CDR3 comprises 16 residues. V lost 4 bases, J lost 4 bases, and 19 bases lay in between. The CDR3 DNA is TGTGCCAGCAGCTCGGGGGGGGCCTTCCAAGGCACTGAAGCTTTCTTT. Protein: CASSSGGAFQGTEAFF. The complete variable domain, with remaining parts taken from reference TRBV7-8 and TRBJ1-1, reads GAGVSQSPRYKVAKRGQDVALRCDPISGHVSLFWYQQALGQGPEFLTYFQNEAQLDKSGLPSDRFFAERPEGSVSTLKIQRTQQEDSAVYLCASSSGGAFQGTEAFFGQGTRLTVV.

V is TRBV6-6 and J is TRBJ1-1; D gene unclear. V lost 4 bases and J 1 base, leaving 7 bases between the germline ends. CDR3 length: 13 amino acids. Germline CDR1 is MNHNY and CDR2 is SVGAGI (reference sequence). The CDR3 coding sequence is TGTGCCAGCAGTTTAGGGCAGAACACTGAAGCTTTCTTT. This encodes CASSLGQNTEAFF.

This clone was picked up one time. V and J are TRBV28 and TRBJ1-5; 10 bases map to TRBD1. Trimming cost V 4 bases and J 1 base; bases outside gene matches: 4. This CDR3 has 16 amino acids. Germline CDR1 and CDR2: MDHEN and SYDVKM. The chain's CDR3 is CASSSMDRGSNQPQHF. The DNA of the CDR3 is TGTGCCAGCAGTTCTATGGACAGGGGGAGCAATCAGCCCCAGCATTTT.

This clone occurred a few times. V usage is TRBV30 and J usage is TRBJ1-1; D unclear. Germline loops: CDR1 GTSNPN, CDR2 SVGIG (reference sequence). The CDR3 is 12 amino acids. Trimming took off 3 bases at V and 0 bases at J, with 5 bases between the two ends. As DNA, the CDR3 is TGTGCCTGGAGACGGCTGAACACTGAAGCTTTCTTT. This gives the protein CAWRRLNTEAFF.